Listed below are T cell receptor beta chains from one sample, sequenced in a study of blood T cell repertoires in COVID-19. TCRdb's table, derived via immunoSEQ multiplex PCR, lists solely in-frame clones and lacks some. Found here are 150,000 or so clones, about 86% of them singletons; the top ten hold 10%. Sequences were obtained from peripheral blood. All receptors come from a woman aged 70-85 years with COVID-19, enrolled during active disease. The CDR3 runs from the conserved cysteine through the conserved F or W. The D gene is left open where the match is weak.

length | V | D | CDR3
16 | TRBV7-9 | TRBD2 | CASSPRTSGAIYEQYF
15 | TRBV19 | TRBD1 | CASSILVGGRQPQHF
17 | TRBV9 | - | CASSVASQGPPTYEQYF
17 | TRBV4-2 | TRBD2 | CASSQGAGTSGQETQYF
17 | TRBV5-1 | - | CASSFTGSDSGGEKLFF
16 | TRBV7-9 | TRBD2 | CASSLYSGGTHNEQFF
15 | TRBV6-5 | TRBD1 | CASRSGDRGLSEAFF
14 | TRBV5-4 | - | CASRYGGPPYEQYF
16 | TRBV10-3 | TRBD1 | CAIRGPGGGINSPLHF
12 | TRBV28 | - | CASSFFVGGYTF
14 | TRBV19 | - | CASSIAVFNTEAFF
16 | TRBV5-1 | TRBD1 | CASSMPGTGENTEAFF
16 | TRBV4-2 | TRBD1 | CASSQDPSDRAYEQYF
13 | TRBV6-1 | - | CASTSPGGGEAFF
16 | TRBV18 | - | CASTQKVQDKNTEAFF
11 | TRBV7-9 | - | CASSVNYEQYF
12 | TRBV30 | - | CAWSAGNYGYTF
16 | TRBV4-1 | TRBD1 | CASSQDQGAGTGELFF
15 | TRBV5-4 | - | CASSFGADRSYEQYF
17 | TRBV19 | TRBD1 | CASSTGQGARGIYGYTF
15 | TRBV28 | TRBD1 | CASTKSGTGLYGYTF
18 | TRBV7-2 | TRBD1 | CASNRQGASRRSGNTIYF
16 | TRBV19 | - | CASSIDPGRSYNEQFF
14 | TRBV3-1/TRBV3-2 | - | CASSQGRDNSPLHF
12 | TRBV6-6 | - | CASARLNTEAFF
16 | TRBV27 | - | CASSSRVGRGNYEQYF
15 | TRBV7-9 | TRBD1 | CASSPGQGAGQPQHF
13 | TRBV5-1 | - | CASSFAEVDGYTF
12 | TRBV5-4 | - | CAIPFLNTEAFF
14 | TRBV13 | - | CASSPRTGGTEAFF
18 | TRBV3-1/TRBV3-2 | TRBD2 | CASSPWTSGGAGVETQYF
16 | TRBV7-2 | - | CASSQAFTGPNTEAFF
14 | TRBV28 | - | CASIGLRVEEKLFF
14 | TRBV2 | - | CASSDEGGARGYTF
14 | TRBV3-1/TRBV3-2 | - | CASSSGVFDSPLHF